A single sample gave rise to the 29 T cell receptor beta chains below, sequenced in a study of blood T cells in healthy people across ages. Primers used in a second PCR of roughly 6 to 11 cycles were a sample-barcoded 5' primer and a J-beta primer mix. MiXCR was run by TCRdb on the 5' RACE reads, yielding one entry per CDR3 protein. The sample gives 1.5 million to 2 million distinct CDR3 sequences, about 32% of which show up once; approximately 10% is in the top ten. The sample taken for sequencing was blood. Receptors originate from a woman in her 30s in good health.

The V call is TRBV11-2, the J call TRBJ1-1; weak D call: TRBD1 (6 bases). With 1 base removed from V and 1 base from J, the gap between germline ends came to 19 bases. The CDR3 covers 18 residues. Germline-derived CDR1 and CDR2 are SGHAT and FQNNGV. Here the CDR3 reads CASSLAGFRGLKNTEAFF. As DNA, the CDR3 is TGTGCCAGCAGCTTAGCCGGTTTTCGGGGGCTGAAGAACACTGAAGCTTTCTTT.

This clonotype was counted between two and nine times. The genes are TRBV10-1 and TRBJ2-1; TRBD2 matches 11 bases. Losses at the gene ends were 4 bases for V and 6 bases for J; bases not matched to a gene: 20. CDR3 length: 20 residues. Germline V gene data show CDR1 as WNHNN and CDR2 as SYGVQD (reference sequence). The CDR3 sequence is CASSGLPGGTSGQMGNEQFF. The CDR3 DNA reads as TGCGCCAGCAGTGGGTTACCTGGTGGGACTAGCGGCCAGATGGGCAATGAGCAGTTCTTC.

This clonotype was detected ten times or more. The CDR3 loop reads CASSPDRRGGNEQFF. CDR3 DNA sequence: TGTGCCAGCAGCCCCGATCGGAGGGGGGGCAATGAGCAGTTCTTC. The V and J genes are TRBV7-9 and TRBJ2-1, with D possibly TRBD2 on 7 matching bases. Trimming took 5 bases from V and 6 from J, leaving 17 bases between them. The CDR3 sequence is 15 residues long. Germline V gene lookup returns CDR1 SEHNR and CDR2 FQNEAQ (reference sequence).

This clonotype was seen only a few times. The chain uses TRBV20-1 and TRBJ2-1, with D possibly matching TRBD2 (6 bases). Germline V gene data show CDR1 as DFQATT and CDR2 as SNEGSKA (reference sequence). The V end lost 0 bases, the J end lost 6 bases, and 15 bases lay between the germline ends. The CDR3 extends over 15 amino acids. The CDR3 sequence: CSARDFQTRPNEQFF. CDR3 nucleotide sequence: TGCAGTGCTAGAGATTTTCAGACTAGGCCCAATGAGCAGTTCTTC.

This clonotype was counted only a few times. The chain joins TRBV5-1 to TRBJ1-1; possibly TRBD1 for D (5 bases). This CDR3 has 14 residues. Germline CDR1 and CDR2: SGHRS and YFSETQ. V was pared by 4 bases and J by 1 base, with 11 bases between. In DNA form, the CDR3 reads TGCGCCAGCAGCCCGGCGGGGCCGAACACTGAAGCTTTCTTT. Encoded protein: CASSPAGPNTEAFF.

This clonotype was detected ten times or more. The genes are TRBV20-1 and TRBJ2-3, with TRBD2 as a possible D gene (5 bases). V was pared by 1 base and J by 2 bases, with 16 bases between. The CDR3 has 16 amino acids. From germline, CDR1 is DFQATT and CDR2 SNEGSKA (reference sequence). The CDR3 DNA reads TGCAGTGCTAGAGGCGTCTTACTAGTTCCCACAGATACGCAGTATTTT. It is translated as CSARGVLLVPTDTQYF.

The genes are TRBV5-5 and TRBJ2-7; D is unresolved. V was clipped by 1 base and J by 1 base, with 6 bases between them. The CDR3 contains 13 residues. Germline assignment: CDR1 SGHKS and CDR2 YYEKEE (reference sequence). The CDR3 DNA reads as TGTGCCAGCAGCTTGTTACAGTCCTACGAGCAGTACTTC. Amino acids: CASSLLQSYEQYF.

The table lists this clonotype with a few counts. The chain joins TRBV12-3 or TRBV12-4 to TRBJ1-6; D not resolved. This CDR3 spans 12 amino acids. Trimming removed 6 bases at V and 7 bases at J, with 7 bases between. As DNA, the CDR3 is TGTGCCAGCAGGCCGGCAAATTCACCCCTCCACTTT. Translation: CASRPANSPLHF.

The gene calls are TRBV27 and TRBJ2-3; D not certain. With 3 bases removed from V and 2 bases from J, the gap between germline ends came to 12 bases. CDR1 is MNHEY, CDR2 SMNVEV, per germline (reference sequence). This CDR3 is 15 amino acids long. DNA of the CDR3: TGTGCCAGCAGTTTTGTTCATGAGTTCACAGATACGCAGTATTTT. Protein sequence: CASSFVHEFTDTQYF.

In this sample, this clonotype turned up a few times. J is TRBJ2-7 and V is TRBV5-1, with D tentatively TRBD1 or TRBD2 (5 bases each). Germline V gives CDR1 SGHRS, CDR2 YFSETQ. CDR3 length equals 18 residues. Trimming cost V 1 base and J 3 bases, with 23 bases left between them. The CDR3 sequence is CASSLTGRSLNQFYEQYF. Here the CDR3 DNA reads TGCGCCAGCAGCTTGACGGGACGGAGCTTGAACCAATTCTACGAGCAGTACTTC.

This sequence joins TRBV6-1 and TRBJ2-5, with a tentative D call TRBD1 (6 bases). This CDR3 spans 17 amino acids. Per the germline V gene, CDR1 is MNHNS and CDR2 is SASEGT. V was trimmed by 7 bases and J by 5 bases, leaving 26 bases between them. The CDR3 DNA is TGTGCCAGCACTAGAAGGGGGACCGAGGTGGTCCTGGAGACCCAGTACTTC. Its protein product is CASTRRGTEVVLETQYF.

The gene calls are TRBV9 and TRBJ2-5; D not certain. Germline V CDR1 and CDR2: SGDLS, YYNGEE. The V gene lost 4 bases and the J gene lost 5 bases, with 15 bases spanning the gap. The CDR3 totals 14 residues. CDR3 sequence: CASSLGPTRETQYF. The CDR3 nucleotides are TGTGCCAGCAGCTTAGGGCCCACTCGGGAGACCCAGTACTTC.

A few counts support this clonotype. This chain links TRBV21-1 with TRBJ2-3; TRBD1 reflects the table's D call only, with no check against the DNA. TRBV21-1 is a documented pseudogene. This CDR3 region has 16 residues. The CDR3 DNA is TGTGCCAGCAGCAGTGACCGGGACAGGGCAACAGATACGCAGTATTTT. Residues: CASSSDRDRATDTQYF.

This chain uses TRBV24-1 with TRBJ1-2; TRBD1 is a possible D gene (5 bases). The CDR3 is 11 residues long. CDR1 and CDR2 (germline): KGHDR, SFDVKD. Trimming left V 2 bases short and J 14 bases short, with 11 bases between. The CDR3 region has the DNA TGTGCCACCAGTGATTCCAGGGTGTCGACCTTC. Its translation: CATSDSRVSTF.

This clonotype was observed a handful of times. The rearrangement links TRBV20-1 to TRBJ1-2; TRBD1 agrees at 8 bases. Per the germline V gene, CDR1 is DFQATT and CDR2 is SNEGSKA (reference sequence). Trimming removed 3 bases from V and 4 bases from J; junction bases left unmatched: 13. This CDR3 has 16 residues. The CDR3: CSARDRMTGVGYGYTF. The CDR3 DNA follows: TGCAGTGCTAGGGATAGGATGACAGGGGTCGGCTATGGCTACACCTTC.

This chain joins TRBV4-1 and TRBJ1-1; no clear D gene. Germline-derived CDR1 and CDR2 are MGHRA and YSYEKL. This CDR3 region has 16 residues. Trimming removed 0 bases at V and 6 bases at J, with 17 bases between. The CDR3 coding sequence is TGCGCCAGCAGCCAAGAGGGAGCGTTTGGGCACGCTGAAGCTTTCTTT. Amino acid sequence: CASSQEGAFGHAEAFF.

This clonotype was detected only a few times. This chain joins TRBV5-1 and TRBJ1-5; 9 positions match TRBD1. CDR3 length: 19 amino acids. Germline loops: CDR1 SGHRS, CDR2 YFSETQ. The J segment lost 3 bases and the V segment lost 0 bases, leaving 13 bases of the junction unmatched. The CDR3 nucleotides are TGCGCCAGCAGCTTGGAGGGGGGCAAAGGACAGGGGTTCAATCAGCCCCAGCATTTT. As protein: CASSLEGGKGQGFNQPQHF.

This clonotype has more than one count but fewer than ten. One junction end disagrees with the germline gene, perhaps due to a read error. The rearrangement uses TRBV7-9 and TRBJ2-3; no firm D call. The CDR3 has 16 amino acids. Germline values: CDR1 SEHNR, CDR2 FQNEAQ (reference sequence). The DNA for the CDR3 is TGTGCCAGCAGCGGCTGGGATGGGCAAAGCACAGATGCGCAGTATTTT. This sequence encodes CASSGWDGQSTDAQYF.

The sample holds a few counts of this clonotype. V gene TRBV9 combines with J gene TRBJ2-1, with no clear D. CDR1 and CDR2 from the germline V gene are SGDLS and YYNGEE. V lost 4 bases to trimming and J lost 12 bases, with 17 bases between them. This CDR3 spans 13 amino acids. The DNA for the CDR3 is TGTGCCAGCAGCTCGCAGACTTCGCCGTGGCAGTTCTTC. Translation: CASSSQTSPWQFF.

A few counts support this clonotype. This chain connects TRBV7-8 to TRBJ1-5, with D perhaps TRBD1 (5 bases). The CDR3 is 15 residues long. V lost 0 bases and J lost 3, with 9 bases in between. The V gene's germline CDR1 is SGHVS and CDR2 FQNEAQ. The CDR3 loop is CASSLAQGNNQPQHF. CDR3 coding DNA: TGTGCCAGCAGCTTAGCCCAGGGTAACAATCAGCCCCAGCATTTT.

This rearrangement joins TRBV20-1 to TRBJ2-3, with 11 bases matching TRBD2. Germline V gives CDR1 DFQATT, CDR2 SNEGSKA (reference sequence). V dropped 3 bases and J dropped 4; count of bases not matched to a gene: 9. This CDR3 comprises 16 residues. CDR3 residues: CSARGVAGGPPDTQYF. CDR3 coding DNA: TGCAGTGCTAGGGGGGTAGCGGGAGGGCCCCCAGATACGCAGTATTTT.

CDR3: CASSQWGLVARGDEQFF. For the CDR3, the DNA is TGCGCCAGCAGCCAGTGGGGCCTAGTGGCCCGAGGGGATGAGCAGTTCTTC. The chain combines TRBV5-1 with TRBJ2-1; D tentatively reads TRBD1 or TRBD2 (5 bases each). Germline V gene sequence: CDR1 SGHRS, CDR2 YFSETQ. V was pared by 4 bases and J by 8 bases, with 25 bases between. This CDR3 comprises 17 residues.

This clonotype was detected ten times or more. This rearrangement joins TRBV6-1 to TRBJ2-1, with 8 bases lining up with TRBD2. With V trimmed by 3 bases and J by 4 bases, 5 bases remained unmatched. Germline V gives CDR1 MNHNS, CDR2 SASEGT. The CDR3 is made up of 15 amino acids. The CDR3 DNA is TGTGCCAGCAGTGACCAGCGGGGGCAATACAATGAGCAGTTCTTC. Amino acid sequence: CASSDQRGQYNEQFF.

This chain uses TRBV15 with TRBJ1-2; D is unresolved. V was trimmed by 3 bases and J by 10 bases, leaving 18 bases between them. In germline, CDR1 is LNHNV, CDR2 YYDKDF (reference sequence). CDR3 length equals 14 residues. CDR3 DNA sequence: TGTGCCACCAGCAGGGCTACTACAGATGTGGCCTACACCTTC. Translating it yields CATSRATTDVAYTF.

Only a few counts were recorded for this clonotype. The chain carries TRBV12-3 or TRBV12-4 and TRBJ2-7; TRBD1 matches 9 bases. This CDR3 has 15 residues. Unmatched junction bases numbered 7, after V lost 5 bases and J lost 2 bases. Here the CDR3 reads CASSPGTGNPYEQYF. The DNA for the CDR3 is TGTGCCAGCAGTCCGGGGACAGGGAACCCCTACGAGCAGTACTTC.

V and J are TRBV7-9 and TRBJ2-5; D possibly uses TRBD1 or TRBD2 (5 bases each). Trimming took 10 bases from V and 5 from J, leaving 20 bases between them. Looked up from germline, CDR1 is SEHNR and CDR2 is FQNEAQ (reference sequence). This CDR3 has 14 residues. In DNA, the CDR3 is TGTGCCACCGGAAATGGGGGAGAACGGGAGACCCAGTACTTC. It is translated as CATGNGGERETQYF.

This clonotype was seen many times. This chain connects TRBV29-1 to TRBJ2-7; 9 nucleotides align to TRBD1. V was clipped by 6 bases and J by 4 bases; unmatched bases: 7. This CDR3 spans 13 amino acids. Germline V gene sequence: CDR1 SQVTM, CDR2 ANQGSEA. Here the CDR3 reads CSVRTGDAYEQYF. DNA of the CDR3: TGCAGCGTACGGACAGGGGATGCTTACGAGCAGTACTTC.

This clonotype was detected a few times. This chain connects TRBV10-3 to TRBJ2-3, with 7 bases aligning to TRBD1. Unmatched junction bases numbered 7, after V lost 4 bases and J lost 3 bases. CDR3 length: 15 amino acids. CDR1 and CDR2 from the germline V gene are ENHRY and SYGVKD. In nucleotides, the CDR3 is TGTGCCATCAGTGTACGACAGGGAAGAACAGATACGCAGTATTTT. It is translated as CAISVRQGRTDTQYF.

This clonotype came up a few times. This chain joins TRBV11-2 and TRBJ2-1, with 11 bases matching TRBD2. This CDR3 spans 15 amino acids. With 3 bases clipped from V and 7 bases from J, the junction kept 5 bases outside the gene matches. CDR1 is SGHAT and CDR2 is FQNNGV in the germline V gene. CDR3 in amino acids: CASSFSGRARNEQFF. CDR3 DNA sequence: TGTGCCAGCAGCTTTAGCGGGAGGGCACGAAATGAGCAGTTCTTC.